The 2 T cell receptor beta chains given below trace back to one sample, sequenced in a study of tumor-infiltrating lymphocytes in primary liver carcinoma. TCR beta cDNA was reverse-transcribed from roughly 520 ng of total RNA. The reaction used a constant-region primer and ProtoScript II reverse transcriptase. Three nested multiplex PCR rounds, a slightly modified ARM-PCR, produced the libraries for TCR beta. Each of the first two PCR rounds ran nine to ten cycles with TRBV1-TRBV30 forward and C-beta reverse primers. TCRdb reprocessed the multiplex PCR reads with MiXCR, giving one entry per CDR3 protein. The repertoire consists of roughly 78,000 distinct CDR3 sequences, with 65% to 75% occurring once and the leading ten covering roughly an eighth. Without any cell sorting, about 20-32 mg of bulk tissue yielded co-extracted RNA and DNA. The sample comprised liver tumor tissue from sampling region 4. Subset noted: tumor region T4, right-lateral pole. The source is an older woman with primary liver carcinoma and hepatitis B virus infection.

Notes on this clonotype: A much larger clonotype is one base distant, so this may be a read error. This chain uses TRBV6-6 with TRBJ1-1, with D hard to call. The CDR3 contains 14 residues. The germline V and J ends were trimmed by 0 bases and 10 bases, with 15 bases remaining between them. Germline CDR1 and CDR2: MNHNY and SVGAGI (reference sequence). This CDR3 is CASSYSTGVPGAFF. The CDR3 DNA reads as TGTGCCAGCAGTTACTCGACTGGCGTACCGGGAGCTTTCTTT.

A remark on this clonotype: The junction does not match germline at one end; this may be a read error. The chain recombines TRBV30 with TRBJ2-2; D is possibly TRBD1 (6 bases). Germline lookup yields CDR1 GTSNPN and CDR2 SVGIG (reference sequence). This CDR3 spans 13 amino acids. This CDR3 reads CAWMRGNTRELFF. CDR3 DNA: TGTGCCTGGATGAGGGGGAACACCCGGGAGCTGTTTTTT.